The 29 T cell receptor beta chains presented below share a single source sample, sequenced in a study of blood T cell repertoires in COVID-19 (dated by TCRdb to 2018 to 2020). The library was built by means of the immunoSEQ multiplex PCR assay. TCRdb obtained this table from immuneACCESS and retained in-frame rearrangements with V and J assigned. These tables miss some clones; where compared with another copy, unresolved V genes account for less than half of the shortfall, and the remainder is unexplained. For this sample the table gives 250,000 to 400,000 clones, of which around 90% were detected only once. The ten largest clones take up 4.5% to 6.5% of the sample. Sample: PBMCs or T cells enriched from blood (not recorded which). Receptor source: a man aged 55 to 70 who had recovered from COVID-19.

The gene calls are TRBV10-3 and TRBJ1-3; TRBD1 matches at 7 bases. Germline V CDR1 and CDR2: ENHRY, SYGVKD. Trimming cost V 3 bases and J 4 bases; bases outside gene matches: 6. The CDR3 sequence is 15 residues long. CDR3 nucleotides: TGTGCCATCAGTGACACAGGGGTCGGAGGAAACACCATATATTTT. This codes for CAISDTGVGGNTIYF.

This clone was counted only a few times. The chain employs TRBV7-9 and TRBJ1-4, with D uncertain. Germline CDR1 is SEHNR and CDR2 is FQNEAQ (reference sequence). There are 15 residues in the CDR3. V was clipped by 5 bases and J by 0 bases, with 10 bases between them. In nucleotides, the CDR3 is TGTGCCAGCAGCGCCTACAGTGCAACTAATGAAAAACTGTTTTTT. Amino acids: CASSAYSATNEKLFF.

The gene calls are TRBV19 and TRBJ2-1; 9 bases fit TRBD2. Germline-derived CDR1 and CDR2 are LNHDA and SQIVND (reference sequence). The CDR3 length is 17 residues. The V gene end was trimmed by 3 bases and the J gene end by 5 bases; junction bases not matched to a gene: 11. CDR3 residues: CASSMIHGVAGDNEQFF. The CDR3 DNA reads TGTGCCAGTAGTATGATTCATGGAGTAGCGGGAGACAATGAGCAGTTCTTC.

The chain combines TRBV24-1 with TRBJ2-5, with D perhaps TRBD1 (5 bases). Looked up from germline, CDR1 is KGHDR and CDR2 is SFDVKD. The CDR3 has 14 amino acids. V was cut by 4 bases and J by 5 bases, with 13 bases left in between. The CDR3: CATSDTREVETQYF. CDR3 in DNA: TGTGCCACCAGTGACACCAGGGAAGTGGAGACCCAGTACTTC.

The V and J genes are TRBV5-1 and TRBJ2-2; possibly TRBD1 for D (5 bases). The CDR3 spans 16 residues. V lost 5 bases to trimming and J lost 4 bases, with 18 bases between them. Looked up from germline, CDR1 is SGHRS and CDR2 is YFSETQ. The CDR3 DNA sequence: TGCGCCAGCAGAGACGGACGCCAAGGGGTCACCGGGGAGCTGTTTTTT. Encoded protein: CASRDGRQGVTGELFF.

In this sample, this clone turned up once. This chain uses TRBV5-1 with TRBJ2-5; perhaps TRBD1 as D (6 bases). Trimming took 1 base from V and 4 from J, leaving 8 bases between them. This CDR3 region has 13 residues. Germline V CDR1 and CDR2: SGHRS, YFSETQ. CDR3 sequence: CASSLTGRETQYF. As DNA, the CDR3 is TGCGCCAGCAGCTTGACAGGGAGAGAGACCCAGTACTTC.

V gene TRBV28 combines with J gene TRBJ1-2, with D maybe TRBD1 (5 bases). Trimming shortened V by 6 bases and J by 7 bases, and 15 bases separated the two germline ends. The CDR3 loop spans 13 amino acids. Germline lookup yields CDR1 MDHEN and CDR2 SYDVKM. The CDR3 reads CASRAGGRRGYTF. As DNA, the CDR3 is TGTGCCAGCAGGGCGGGGGGTCGACGTGGCTACACCTTC.

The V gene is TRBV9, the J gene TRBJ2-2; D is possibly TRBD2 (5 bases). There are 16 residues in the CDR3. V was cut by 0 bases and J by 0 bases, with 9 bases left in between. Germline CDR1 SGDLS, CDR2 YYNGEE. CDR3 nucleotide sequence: TGTGCCAGCAGCGTAGGCGGAGGAGCGAACACCGGGGAGCTGTTTTTT. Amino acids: CASSVGGGANTGELFF.

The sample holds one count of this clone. CDR3 sequence (DNA): TGTGCCAGCACCCAGGGACACCGGGTAAATTCACCCCTCCACTTT. Translated, it gives CASTQGHRVNSPLHF. The chain is built from TRBV5-4 and TRBJ1-6; possibly TRBD1 for D (6 bases). Trimming took off 6 bases at V and 7 bases at J, with 17 bases between the two ends. The germline V gene encodes CDR1 SGHNT and CDR2 YYREEE (reference sequence). This CDR3 region has 15 residues.

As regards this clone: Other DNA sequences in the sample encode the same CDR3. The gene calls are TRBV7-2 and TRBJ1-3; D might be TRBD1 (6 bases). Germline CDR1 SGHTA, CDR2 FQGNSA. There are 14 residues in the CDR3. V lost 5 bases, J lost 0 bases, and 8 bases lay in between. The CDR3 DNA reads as TGTGCCAGCAGCCTACAGGGCTCTGGAAACACCATATATTTT. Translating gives CASSLQGSGNTIYF.

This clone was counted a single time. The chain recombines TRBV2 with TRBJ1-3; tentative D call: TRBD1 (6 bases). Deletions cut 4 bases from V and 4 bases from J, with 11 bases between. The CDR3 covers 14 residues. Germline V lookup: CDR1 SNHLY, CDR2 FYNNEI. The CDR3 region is CASSAGVTGNTIYF. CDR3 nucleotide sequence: TGTGCCAGCAGTGCAGGGGTAACGGGAAACACCATATATTTT. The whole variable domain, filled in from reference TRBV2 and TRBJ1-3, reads EPEVTQTPSHQVTQMGQEVILRCVPISNHLYFYWYRQILGQKVEFLVSFYNNEISEKSEIFDDQFSVERPDGSNFTLKIRSTKLEDSAMYFCASSAGVTGNTIYFGEGSWLTVV.

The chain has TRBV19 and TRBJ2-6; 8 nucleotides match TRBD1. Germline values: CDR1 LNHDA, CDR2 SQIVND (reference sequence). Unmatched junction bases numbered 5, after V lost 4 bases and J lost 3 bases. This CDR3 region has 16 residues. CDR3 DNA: TGTGCCAGTAGTAACCAAGACAGGGGTGGGGCCAACGTCCTGACTTTC. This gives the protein CASSNQDRGGANVLTF.

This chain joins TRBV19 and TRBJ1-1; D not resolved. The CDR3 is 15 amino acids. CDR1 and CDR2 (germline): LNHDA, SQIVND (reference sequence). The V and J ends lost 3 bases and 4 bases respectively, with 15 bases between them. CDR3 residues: CASSIRGNGTTEAFF. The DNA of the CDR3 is TGTGCCAGTAGTATCCGAGGAAATGGTACCACTGAAGCTTTCTTT.

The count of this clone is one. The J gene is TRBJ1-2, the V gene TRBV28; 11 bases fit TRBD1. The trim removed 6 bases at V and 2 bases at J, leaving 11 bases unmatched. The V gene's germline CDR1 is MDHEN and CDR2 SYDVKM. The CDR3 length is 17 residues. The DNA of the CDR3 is TGTGCCAGCAGCAGAACCCGGGACAGGGGGAGGAACTATGGCTACACCTTC. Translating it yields CASSRTRDRGRNYGYTF.

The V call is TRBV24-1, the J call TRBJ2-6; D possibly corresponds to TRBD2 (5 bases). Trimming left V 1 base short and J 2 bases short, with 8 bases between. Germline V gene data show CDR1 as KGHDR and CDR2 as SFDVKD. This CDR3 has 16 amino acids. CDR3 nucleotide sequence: TGTGCCACCAGTGATTTCGGGGATCCTGGGGCCAACGTCCTGACTTTC. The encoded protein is CATSDFGDPGANVLTF.

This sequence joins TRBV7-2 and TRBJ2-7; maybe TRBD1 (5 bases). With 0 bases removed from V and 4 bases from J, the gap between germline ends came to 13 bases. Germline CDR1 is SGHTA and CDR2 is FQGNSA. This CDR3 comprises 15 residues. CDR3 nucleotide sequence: TGTGCCAGCAGCTTAGCGGTGGTCAGGGCTTACGAGCAGTACTTC. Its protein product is CASSLAVVRAYEQYF.

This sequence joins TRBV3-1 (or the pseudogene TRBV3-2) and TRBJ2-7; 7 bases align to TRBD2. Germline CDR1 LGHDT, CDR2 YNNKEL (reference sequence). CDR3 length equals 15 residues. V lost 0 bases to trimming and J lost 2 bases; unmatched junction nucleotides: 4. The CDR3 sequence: CASSQEWAGAYEQYF. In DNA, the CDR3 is TGTGCCAGCAGCCAAGAATGGGCGGGAGCCTACGAGCAGTACTTC.

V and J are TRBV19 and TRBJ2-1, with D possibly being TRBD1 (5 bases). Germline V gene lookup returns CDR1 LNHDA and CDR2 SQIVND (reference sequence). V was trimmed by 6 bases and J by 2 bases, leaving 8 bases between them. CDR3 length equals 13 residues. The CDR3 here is CASSTTAYNEQFF. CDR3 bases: TGTGCCAGTAGCACGACAGCCTACAATGAGCAGTTCTTC.

The CDR3 DNA reads as TGTGCCAGCAGTGAGCAGGGCCAGGGGGCGATCTATGAGCAGTTCTTC. The encoded protein is CASSEQGQGAIYEQFF. This chain joins TRBV2 and TRBJ2-1; 8 nucleotides align to TRBD1. This CDR3 is built from 16 residues. CDR1 is SNHLY and CDR2 is FYNNEI in the germline V gene. With 3 bases clipped from V and 8 bases from J, the junction kept 12 bases outside the gene matches. The variable domain in full, with the rest retrieved from reference TRBV2 and TRBJ2-1, is EPEVTQTPSHQVTQMGQEVILRCVPISNHLYFYWYRQILGQKVEFLVSFYNNEISEKSEIFDDQFSVERPDGSNFTLKIRSTKLEDSAMYFCASSEQGQGAIYEQFFGPGTRLTVL.

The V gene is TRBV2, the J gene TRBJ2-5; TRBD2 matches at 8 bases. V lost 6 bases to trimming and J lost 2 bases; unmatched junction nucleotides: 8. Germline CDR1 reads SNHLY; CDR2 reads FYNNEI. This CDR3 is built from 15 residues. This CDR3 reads CASRFGTRAQETQYF. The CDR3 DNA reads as TGTGCCAGCAGGTTCGGGACTAGGGCTCAAGAGACCCAGTACTTC.

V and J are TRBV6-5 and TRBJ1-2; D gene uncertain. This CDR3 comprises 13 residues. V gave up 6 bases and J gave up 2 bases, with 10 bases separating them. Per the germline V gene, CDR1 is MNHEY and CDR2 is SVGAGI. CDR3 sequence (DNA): TGTGCCAGCAGCCCGGGGTCAAACTATGGCTACACCTTC. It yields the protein CASSPGSNYGYTF.

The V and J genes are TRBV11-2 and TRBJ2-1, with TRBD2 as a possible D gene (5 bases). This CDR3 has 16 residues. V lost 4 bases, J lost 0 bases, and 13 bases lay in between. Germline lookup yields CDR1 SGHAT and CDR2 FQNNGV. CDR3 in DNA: TGTGCCAGCAGCTCCCTTGGCGGGCCCTCCTACAATGAGCAGTTCTTC. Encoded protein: CASSSLGGPSYNEQFF.

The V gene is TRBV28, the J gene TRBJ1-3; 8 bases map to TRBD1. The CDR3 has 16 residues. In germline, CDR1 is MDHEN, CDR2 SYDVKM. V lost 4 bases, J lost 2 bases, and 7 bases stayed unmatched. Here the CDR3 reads CASSSVSGGTGNTIYF. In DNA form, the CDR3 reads TGTGCCAGCAGTTCCGTTTCAGGGGGCACTGGAAACACCATATATTTT.

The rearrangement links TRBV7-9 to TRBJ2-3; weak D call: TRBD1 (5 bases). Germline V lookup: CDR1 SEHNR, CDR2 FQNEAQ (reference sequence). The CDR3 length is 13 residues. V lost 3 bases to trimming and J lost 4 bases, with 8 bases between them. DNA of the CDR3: TGTGCCAGCAGCTTTAGGGGCCCAGATACGCAGTATTTT. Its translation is CASSFRGPDTQYF.

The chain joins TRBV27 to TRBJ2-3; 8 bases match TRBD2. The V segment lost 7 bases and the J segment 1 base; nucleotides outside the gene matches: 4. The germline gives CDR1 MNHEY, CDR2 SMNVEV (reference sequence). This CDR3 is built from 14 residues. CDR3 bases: TGTGCCAGCATCCCAGCGGGAGGCACAGATACGCAGTATTTT. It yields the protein CASIPAGGTDTQYF.

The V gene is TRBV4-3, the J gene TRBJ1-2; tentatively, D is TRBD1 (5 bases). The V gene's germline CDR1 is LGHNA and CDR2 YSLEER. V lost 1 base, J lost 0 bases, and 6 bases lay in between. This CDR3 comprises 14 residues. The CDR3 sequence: CASSQVRANYGYTF. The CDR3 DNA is TGCGCCAGCAGCCAAGTCAGGGCTAACTATGGCTACACCTTC.

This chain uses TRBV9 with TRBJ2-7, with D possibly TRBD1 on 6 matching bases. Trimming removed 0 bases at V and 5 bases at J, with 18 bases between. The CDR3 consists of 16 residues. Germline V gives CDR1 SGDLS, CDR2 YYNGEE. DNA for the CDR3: TGTGCCAGCAGCGTAGAAGGACAGTGGATAGTTGACGAGCAGTACTTC. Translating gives CASSVEGQWIVDEQYF.

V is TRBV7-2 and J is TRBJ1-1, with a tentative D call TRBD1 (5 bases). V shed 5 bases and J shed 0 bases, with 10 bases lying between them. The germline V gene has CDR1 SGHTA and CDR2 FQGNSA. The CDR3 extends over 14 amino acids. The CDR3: CASSPQVMNTEAFF. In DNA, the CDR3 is TGTGCCAGCAGCCCACAGGTTATGAACACTGAAGCTTTCTTT.

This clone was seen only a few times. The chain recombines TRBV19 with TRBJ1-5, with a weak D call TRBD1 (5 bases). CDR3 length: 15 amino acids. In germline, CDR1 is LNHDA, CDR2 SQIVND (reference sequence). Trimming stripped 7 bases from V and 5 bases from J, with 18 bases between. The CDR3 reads CASKIRVSYDQPQHF. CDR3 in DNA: TGTGCCAGTAAAATCAGGGTTTCTTACGATCAGCCCCAGCATTTT.